These 27 T cell receptor beta chains came from one sample sequenced in a study of blood T cells in healthy people across ages. A second PCR, run for roughly 7 to 12 cycles, used a sample-barcoded 5' primer plus a J-beta primer mix. TCRdb re-called the 5' RACE reads through MiXCR, storing one row per CDR3 protein. The sample records about 1.4 million distinct CDR3 sequences, 59% being singletons. The sequenced sample consisted of blood. The receptors here all came from a man younger than 35 in good health.

The chain combines TRBV27 with TRBJ2-6, with D perhaps TRBD1 (6 bases). Trimming pared 2 bases from V and 0 bases from J, leaving 14 bases between. The CDR3 runs to 18 residues. The V gene's germline CDR1 is MNHEY and CDR2 SMNVEV (reference sequence). The CDR3 sequence: CASSLSRGVVSGANVLTF. CDR3 in DNA: TGTGCCAGCAGTTTAAGCAGGGGTGTTGTCTCTGGGGCCAACGTCCTGACTTTC.

The rearrangement joins TRBV29-1 to TRBJ2-3; the D gene is possibly TRBD1 (5 bases). The V end lost 1 base, the J end lost 0 bases, and 23 bases lay between the germline ends. From germline, CDR1 is SQVTM and CDR2 ANQGSEA. The CDR3 has 19 amino acids. The DNA of the CDR3 is TGCAGCGTTGAAGGGGGCGTGGTGGCAGGCCGGGCTAGCACAGATACGCAGTATTTT. Protein product: CSVEGGVVAGRASTDTQYF.

The V and J genes are TRBV6-1 and TRBJ2-1, with 7 bases identical to TRBD1. The trim removed 1 base at V and 2 bases at J, leaving 2 bases unmatched. The V gene's germline CDR1 is MNHNS and CDR2 SASEGT. This CDR3 has 15 residues. This CDR3 is CASSEVGQPYNEQFF. In nucleotides, the CDR3 is TGTGCCAGCAGTGAAGTGGGACAGCCCTACAATGAGCAGTTCTTC.

In the case of this clonotype: One junction end does not reproduce the germline sequence, and a read error may be involved. V is TRBV3-1 and J is TRBJ2-1; 7 nucleotides line up with TRBD1. The CDR3 sequence is 16 residues long. The germline CDR1 and CDR2 sequences are LGHDT and YNNKEL (reference sequence). The CDR3 DNA sequence: TGTGCCAGCAGCCCCTATGGGACAGTCTCCTACAGTGAGCAGTTCTTC. Translating it yields CASSPYGTVSYSEQFF.

The chain is built from TRBV3-1 and TRBJ2-7; no reliable D call. Germline-derived CDR1 and CDR2 are LGHDT and YNNKEL (reference sequence). Trimming shortened V by 0 bases and J by 2 bases, and 17 bases separated the two germline ends. CDR3 length: 17 amino acids. The chain's CDR3 is CASSQDVAGQTTYEQYF. CDR3 in DNA: TGTGCCAGCAGCCAAGATGTAGCAGGCCAAACAACCTACGAGCAGTACTTC.

This chain uses TRBV12-5 with TRBJ2-3; 10 nucleotides line up with TRBD2. With V trimmed by 5 bases and J by 5 bases, 13 bases remained unmatched. This CDR3 has 17 amino acids. Germline V gene lookup returns CDR1 LGHNT and CDR2 FRNRAP. This CDR3 is CASGPPLSGRVGDTQYF. The DNA for the CDR3 is TGTGCTAGTGGTCCTCCCCTAAGCGGGAGGGTAGGAGATACGCAGTATTTT.

CDR3 in amino acids: CSARLQGGSNEQYF. DNA for the CDR3: TGCAGTGCTAGGCTCCAGGGAGGATCGAACGAGCAGTACTTC. The gene calls are TRBV20-1 and TRBJ2-5, with D perhaps matching TRBD2 (6 bases). The J call may not be correct, given that the DNA end is closer to TRBJ2-7. CDR1 is DFQATT, CDR2 SNEGSKA, per germline (reference sequence). The CDR3 length is 14 residues.

The chain employs TRBV7-2 and TRBJ2-7; 10 bases line up with TRBD2. The closer fit of TRBJ2-5 to the DNA end suggests the J call may be wrong. This CDR3 contains 15 residues. The V gene's germline CDR1 is SGHTA and CDR2 FQGNSA. For the CDR3, the DNA is TGTGCCAGCAGCTGGGCAGGGACTAGCGAAGAGACCCAGTACTTC. Translating gives CASSWAGTSEETQYF.

The genes are TRBV3-1 and TRBJ2-7, with D perhaps being TRBD1 or TRBD2 (6 bases each). Per the germline V gene, CDR1 is LGHDT and CDR2 is YNNKEL (reference sequence). Trimming removed 1 base at V and 2 bases at J, with 15 bases between. This CDR3 is built from 16 residues. The DNA for the CDR3 is TGTGCCAGCAGCCAAGTGGGGGGCGGACGGACCTACGAGCAGTACTTC. It codes for CASSQVGGGRTYEQYF.

The V gene is TRBV20-1, the J gene TRBJ2-1; 14 bases are a match to TRBD2. From germline, CDR1 is DFQATT and CDR2 SNEGSKA (reference sequence). This CDR3 region has 15 residues. The V gene end was trimmed by 3 bases and the J gene end by 10 bases; junction bases not matched to a gene: 8. CDR3: CSASYGTSGSREQFF. The CDR3 coding sequence is TGCAGTGCTAGCTACGGGACTAGCGGGAGCAGAGAGCAGTTCTTC.

The chain has TRBV4-2 and TRBJ2-7; 8 nucleotides line up with TRBD2. Germline CDR1 is LGHNA and CDR2 is YNFKEQ. V gave up 11 bases and J gave up 1 base; unmatched junction bases: 10. CDR3 length equals 14 residues. CDR3 loop: CAGARAGASYEQYF. CDR3 sequence (DNA): TGTGCCGGAGCTCGAGCGGGAGCTTCCTACGAGCAGTACTTC.

V gene TRBV7-8 combines with J gene TRBJ2-1, with D tentatively TRBD2 (6 bases). CDR3 length: 18 amino acids. Between the trimmed V and J ends, which lost 0 bases and 0 bases, there was a span of 15 bases. The germline V gene encodes CDR1 SGHVS and CDR2 FQNEAQ. The DNA of the CDR3 is TGTGCCAGCAGCTTAGCCCGTTCTAGCGCGAGCTCCTACAATGAGCAGTTCTTC. It codes for CASSLARSSASSYNEQFF.

The V call is TRBV7-7, the J call TRBJ2-3, with a weak D call TRBD1 (6 bases). CDR3 length equals 15 residues. The V and J ends lost 5 bases and 0 bases respectively, with 12 bases between them. In germline, CDR1 is SSHAT, CDR2 FNYEAQ (reference sequence). The CDR3 DNA is TGTGCCAGCAGCACAAGACAGGCTAGCACAGATACGCAGTATTTT. It specifies CASSTRQASTDTQYF. Full variable domain (rest looked up from reference TRBV7-7 and TRBJ2-3): GAGVSQSPRYKVTKRGQDVTLRCDPISSHATLYWYQQALGQGPEFLTYFNYEAQPDKSGLPSDRFSAERPEGSISTLTIQRTEQRDSAMYRCASSTRQASTDTQYFGPGTRLTVL.

This clonotype was counted a few times. The chain joins TRBV7-9 to TRBJ2-7; 11 nucleotides agree with TRBD1. CDR3 length: 15 amino acids. V lost 2 bases to trimming and J lost 6 bases; unmatched junction nucleotides: 6. Looked up from germline, CDR1 is SEHNR and CDR2 is FQNEAQ (reference sequence). The CDR3 DNA reads as TGTGCCAGCAGCTTAACGGGACAGGGGGATCCCGAGCAGTACTTC. Protein: CASSLTGQGDPEQYF.

The chain links TRBV6-5 to TRBJ1-2, with D maybe TRBD1 (6 bases). Trimming stripped 0 bases from V and 0 bases from J, with 8 bases between. In germline, CDR1 is MNHEY, CDR2 SVGAGI. This CDR3 has 15 amino acids. The CDR3 DNA reads TGTGCCAGCAGTTACTCGGCAGGGGCTAACTATGGCTACACCTTC. Amino acid sequence: CASSYSAGANYGYTF.

CDR3 in amino acids: CASSHYDRGPSTDTQYF. The CDR3 DNA follows: TGTGCCAGCAGCCACTACGACAGGGGGCCATCCACAGATACGCAGTATTTT. This sequence joins TRBV4-2 and TRBJ2-3, with TRBD1 matching 10 bases. After removal of 3 bases from V and 2 bases from J, the junction contained 8 bases not matched to a gene. The CDR3 runs to 17 residues. Germline CDR1 and CDR2: LGHNA and YNFKEQ.

The chain joins TRBV4-2 to TRBJ2-6, with 7 bases identical to TRBD1. The germline V gene encodes CDR1 LGHNA and CDR2 YNFKEQ. The V and J ends lost 0 bases and 1 base, in that order; junction bases with no gene match: 15. The CDR3 length is 21 residues. As DNA, the CDR3 is TGTGCCAGCAGCCAAGATATTCGTAGACAGGGCCTAAGGTCTGGGGCCAACGTCCTGACTTTC. Translation: CASSQDIRRQGLRSGANVLTF.

The V gene is TRBV10-2, the J gene TRBJ1-4; the match to TRBD1 covers 11 bases. There are 17 residues in the CDR3. V lost 3 bases to trimming and J lost 2 bases; unmatched junction nucleotides: 5. From germline, CDR1 is WSHSY and CDR2 SAAADI. The CDR3 DNA is TGCGCCAGCAGTGATCTGGGACAGGGGGTCACTAATGAAAAACTGTTTTTT. Its translation: CASSDLGQGVTNEKLFF.

This clonotype turned up a few times. V is TRBV27 and J is TRBJ1-6; D remains unclear. The germline V gene has CDR1 MNHEY and CDR2 SMNVEV (reference sequence). The CDR3 has 13 amino acids. Between the trimmed V and J ends, which lost 5 bases and 9 bases, there was a span of 11 bases. CDR3 DNA sequence: TGTGCCAGCAGTCCCTTTGTCGGTTCACCCCTCCACTTT. Protein sequence: CASSPFVGSPLHF.

The genes are TRBV5-1 and TRBJ2-7; 8 bases agree with TRBD1. The CDR3 spans 15 residues. Germline trimming cut 6 bases from V and 0 bases from J; bases unmatched to any gene: 8. CDR1 and CDR2 (germline): SGHRS, YFSETQ. CDR3 nucleotide sequence: TGCGCCAGCATCTTCCCAGGGGGCAACTCCTACGAGCAGTACTTC. This translates into CASIFPGGNSYEQYF.

This clonotype was picked up one time. The chain has TRBV20-1 and TRBJ2-3, with 12 bases lining up with TRBD2. From germline, CDR1 is DFQATT and CDR2 SNEGSKA (reference sequence). Losses at the gene ends were 5 bases for V and 0 bases for J; bases not matched to a gene: 12. CDR3 size: 18 residues. CDR3 DNA sequence: TGCAGTGCTCTCGGACTAGCGGGGAGCCGCGGGAGCACAGATACGCAGTATTTT. Amino acid sequence: CSALGLAGSRGSTDTQYF.

The chain joins TRBV27 to TRBJ2-3, with D uncertain. The CDR3 has 19 residues. Trimming left V 7 bases short and J 3 bases short, with 29 bases between. In germline, CDR1 is MNHEY, CDR2 SMNVEV (reference sequence). The CDR3 reads CASMSKPTLPADGTDTQYF. The CDR3, as DNA: TGTGCCAGCATGTCCAAGCCGACCCTTCCGGCGGACGGGACAGATACGCAGTATTTT.

This chain links TRBV4-1 with TRBJ2-7; D may be TRBD1 (6 bases). The DNA end favors TRBJ2-5, so the J call may be wrong. The CDR3 loop spans 14 amino acids. Germline CDR1 MGHRA, CDR2 YSYEKL. CDR3 sequence (DNA): TGCGCCAGCAGCCACCGGGACATCGAAGAGACCCAGTACTTC. It codes for CASSHRDIEETQYF.

The V and J genes are TRBV6-2 or TRBV6-3 and TRBJ1-1; unclear D gene. CDR3 length equals 14 residues. Germline loops: CDR1 MNHEY, CDR2 SVGEGT. V was shortened by 0 bases and J by 1 base, with 6 bases between the two germline ends. The CDR3 DNA sequence: TGTGCCAGCAGTTACTCGCCCAGGAACACTGAAGCTTTCTTT. Translation gives CASSYSPRNTEAFF.

This clonotype showed up many times. The chain is built from TRBV3-1 and TRBJ1-4, with 8 bases identical to TRBD1. The V and J ends lost 5 bases and 8 bases, in that order; junction bases with no gene match: 4. The germline V gene encodes CDR1 LGHDT and CDR2 YNNKEL (reference sequence). CDR3 length: 13 residues. CDR3 in DNA: TGTGCCAGCAGCACGGACAGGGCGGAAAAACTGTTTTTT. This gives the protein CASSTDRAEKLFF.

This rearrangement joins TRBV27 to TRBJ2-1; D might be TRBD2 (5 bases). V was clipped by 6 bases and J by 4 bases, with 13 bases between them. The germline gives CDR1 MNHEY, CDR2 SMNVEV (reference sequence). This CDR3 has 14 amino acids. The CDR3, as DNA: TGTGCCAGCAGCGCTGGACTGGGGTACAATGAGCAGTTCTTC. It codes for CASSAGLGYNEQFF.

This clonotype was recorded at least ten times. J is TRBJ2-3 and V is TRBV27; no clear D gene. Between the trimmed V and J ends, which lost 5 bases and 3 bases, there was a span of 9 bases. Germline V gives CDR1 MNHEY, CDR2 SMNVEV (reference sequence). CDR3 length: 13 amino acids. CDR3 sequence (DNA): TGTGCCAGCAGTAGTACTTTGACAGATACGCAGTATTTT. Residues: CASSSTLTDTQYF.